This T cell receptor beta chain was observed in a study of lymphopenia after photon versus proton radiotherapy. The assay was immunoSEQ multiplex PCR, and TCRdb's table has in-frame clones only and misses some. There are 150,000 to 200,000 clones in the sample; approximately 91% occur only once, and around 5.1% lies in the top ten. Comments on this clone: Its antigen is not identified.

Study outcomes and limitations: Oligoclonal CD8+ Temra expansion after nadir drove photon patients' diversity drop. Relative stability marked proton patients; photon patients lost diversity and naive cells. Only patients who died were analyzed for survival; proton advantage is unproven.

This CDR3 contains 15 residues. CDR1 is SNHLY, CDR2 FYNNEI, per germline. Losses at the gene ends were 9 bases for V and 2 bases for J; bases not matched to a gene: 9. The TCR originated in a man aged 45-65 years with gastric cancer. This chain links TRBV2 with TRBJ2-3; TRBD2 matches at 9 bases. Sequencing was performed on peripheral blood, taken from a patient treated with photon-based radiotherapy. The CDR3 sequence is CASTLAGLDTDTQYF. The CDR3 DNA sequence: TGTGCCAGTACCCTAGCGGGACTAGACACAGATACGCAGTATTTT.